What follows are 17 T cell receptor beta chains derived from one specimen sequenced in a study of shared clonotypes between healthy human individuals. Assay: immunoSEQ multiplex PCR; the TCRdb copy retains only in-frame clones and omits some. The sample includes some 530,000 clones, over 70% of them seen just once. Sequenced input: PBMCs. The receptor set was obtained from a woman between 35 and 50 years old in good health. Some clones in this sample may be carry-over from other donors' samples.

This clone was counted ten times or more. The chain couples TRBV9 to TRBJ2-1; 13 bases agree with TRBD2. Germline loops: CDR1 SGDLS, CDR2 YYNGEE. V lost 4 bases, J lost 4 bases, and 2 bases stayed unmatched. The CDR3 is 15 residues long. This chain's CDR3 is CASSTSGGEYNEQFF. DNA for the CDR3: TGTGCCAGCAGCACTAGCGGGGGGGAATACAATGAGCAGTTCTTC.

Concerning this clone: It is likely a read error: a sequence one base away is far more abundant. Other DNA sequences in the same sample also yield this CDR3. The rearrangement uses TRBV6-6 and TRBJ1-2; D possibly corresponds to TRBD1 (5 bases). The germline V gene has CDR1 MNHNY and CDR2 SVGAGI (reference sequence). The length of the CDR3 is 15 residues. Between the trimmed V and J ends, which lost 1 base and 8 bases, there was a span of 17 bases. CDR3: CASSYFSGHQNGYTF. In DNA, the CDR3 is TGTGCCAGCAGTTACTTCTCAGGGCACCAGAACGGCTACACCTTC.

The CDR3 region is CSDSQDAYNEQFF. CDR3 coding DNA: TGCAGCGACTCCCAGGACGCCTACAATGAGCAGTTCTTC. This chain links TRBV29-1 with TRBJ2-1; D uncertain. With 7 bases removed from V and 2 bases from J, the gap between germline ends came to 12 bases. The CDR3 extends over 13 amino acids. CDR1 is SQVTM and CDR2 is ANQGSEA in the germline V gene.

The chain joins TRBV11-3 to TRBJ1-3; perhaps TRBD1 as D (5 bases). This CDR3 spans 15 amino acids. Trimming stripped 4 bases from V and 8 bases from J, with 18 bases between. The germline CDR1 and CDR2 sequences are SGHNT and YENEEA. CDR3 coding DNA: TGTGCCAGCAGCTCCGGGGGTACAGTGAGAGACACCATATATTTT. Protein: CASSSGGTVRDTIYF.

As regards this clone: A read error likely explains this, since a far larger clone differs by one base. The chain is built from TRBV30 and TRBJ1-1; TRBD1 is a possible D gene (6 bases). CDR1 and CDR2 (germline): GTSNPN, SVGIG (reference sequence). Trimming cost V 5 bases and J 1 base, with 14 bases left between them. CDR3 length: 14 amino acids. The CDR3 bases are TGTGCCTGGGAAGCGGGACATCGGAACACTGAAGCTTTCTTT. Its protein is CAWEAGHRNTEAFF. The full variable domain, rest sourced from reference TRBV30 and TRBJ1-1, is SQTIHQWPATLVQPVGSPLSLECTVEGTSNPNLYWYRQAAGRGLQLLFYSVGIGQISSEVPQNLSASRPQDRQFILSSKKLLLSDSGFYLCAWEAGHRNTEAFFGQGTRLTVV.

This chain uses TRBV18 with TRBJ2-5; D gene uncertain. The CDR3 runs to 14 residues. CDR1 is KGHSH and CDR2 is LQKENI in the germline V gene. The germline V and J ends were trimmed by 5 bases and 2 bases, with 12 bases remaining between them. The CDR3 sequence: CASSGGRLQETQYF. DNA for the CDR3: TGTGCCAGCTCAGGCGGACGGCTACAAGAGACCCAGTACTTC.

The chain is built from TRBV7-8 and TRBJ1-3; TRBD1 is a possible D gene (6 bases). Trimming left V 1 base short and J 3 bases short, with 7 bases between. CDR1 and CDR2 from the germline V gene are SGHVS and FQNEAQ. The CDR3 contains 14 residues. CDR3 nucleotide sequence: TGTGCCAGCAGCTTAGTAGGGGGTGGAAACACCATATATTTT. It encodes CASSLVGGGNTIYF. The full variable domain, completed using reference TRBV7-8 and TRBJ1-3, is GAGVSQSPRYKVAKRGQDVALRCDPISGHVSLFWYQQALGQGPEFLTYFQNEAQLDKSGLPSDRFFAERPEGSVSTLKIQRTQQEDSAVYLCASSLVGGGNTIYFGEGSWLTVV.

The chain combines TRBV7-3 with TRBJ2-2; perhaps TRBD2 as D (6 bases). This CDR3 is built from 17 residues. V was pared by 0 bases and J by 0 bases, with 11 bases between. Germline V gene data show CDR1 as SGHTA and CDR2 as FQGTGA. DNA for the CDR3: TGTGCCAGCAGCTTAACATTAGCGGCCACGAACACCGGGGAGCTGTTTTTT. Protein sequence: CASSLTLAATNTGELFF.

This chain uses TRBV7-8 with TRBJ2-5, with D uncertain. The CDR3 runs to 15 residues. V lost 1 base and J lost 5, with 14 bases in between. The germline V gene has CDR1 SGHVS and CDR2 FQNEAQ. In DNA, the CDR3 is TGTGCCAGCAGCTTAGGGATCTACTGGACGGAGACCCAGTACTTC. The encoded protein is CASSLGIYWTETQYF.

The V call is TRBV7-3, the J call TRBJ1-2, with D perhaps TRBD1 (6 bases). V was shortened by 0 bases and J by 4 bases, with 9 bases between the two germline ends. Germline CDR1 SGHTA, CDR2 FQGTGA. The CDR3 has 14 residues. The chain's CDR3 is CASSLTAQGYGYTF. Here the CDR3 DNA reads TGTGCCAGCAGCTTAACGGCACAGGGCTATGGCTACACCTTC.

The chain recombines TRBV7-9 with TRBJ1-5, with D perhaps TRBD1 (6 bases). Germline CDR1 and CDR2: SEHNR and FQNEAQ (reference sequence). The CDR3 is made up of 13 amino acids. Trimming pared 5 bases from V and 9 bases from J, leaving 14 bases between. DNA for the CDR3: TGTGCCAGCAGCGAAGCAGGGGCGTCGCCCCAGCATTTT. Protein product: CASSEAGASPQHF.

This rearrangement joins TRBV4-2 to TRBJ2-1; TRBD1 matches at 8 bases. This CDR3 has 17 residues. Germline CDR1 is LGHNA and CDR2 is YNFKEQ. The V gene end was trimmed by 2 bases and the J gene end by 3 bases; junction bases not matched to a gene: 9. CDR3 sequence reads: CASSQRQGIGNYNEQFF. The CDR3 coding sequence is TGTGCCAGCAGCCAAAGACAGGGGATTGGAAACTACAATGAGCAGTTCTTC.

The chain is built from TRBV5-1 and TRBJ1-5; 8 bases match TRBD1. This CDR3 spans 15 amino acids. The V segment lost 0 bases and the J segment 7 bases; nucleotides outside the gene matches: 6. CDR1 SGHRS and CDR2 YFSETQ come from the germline V gene. The CDR3 sequence: CASSLGTGRGQPQHF. Written as DNA, the CDR3 is TGCGCCAGCAGCTTGGGGACAGGGAGGGGACAGCCCCAGCATTTT.

The V gene is TRBV28, the J gene TRBJ2-7, with TRBD1 identical over 8 bases. CDR1 MDHEN and CDR2 SYDVKM come from the germline V gene. The ends lost 8 bases at V and 2 bases at J; junction bases unmatched: 5. This CDR3 spans 13 amino acids. CDR3 in DNA: TGTGCCAGCGAGACAGGGGTGGCCTACGAGCAGTACTTC. Translated, it gives CASETGVAYEQYF.

Remarks on this clone: A far bigger clonotype differs at one base, so this is likely a read error. The chain couples TRBV7-7 to TRBJ1-4; tentative D call: TRBD1 (5 bases). The CDR3 covers 13 residues. CDR1 is SSHAT, CDR2 FNYEAQ, per germline (reference sequence). The DNA of the CDR3 is TGTGCCAGCAGCGCGGGGGTTGGGGAAAAACTGCTTTTT. This codes for CASSAGVGEKLLF.

The sample holds a few counts of this clone. This probably arose from a read error, given a far larger clone one base away. The CDR3 carries no conserved terminal phenylalanine or tryptophan, so it likely arises from a read error. The gene calls are TRBV11-2 and TRBJ2-7; perhaps TRBD2 as D (6 bases). V lost 5 bases to trimming and J lost 2 bases, with 13 bases between them. This CDR3 region has 14 residues. Germline V gene lookup returns CDR1 SGHAT and CDR2 FQNNGV. CDR3 loop: CASSVPGLTYEQYL. The CDR3 nucleotides read TGTGCCAGCAGCGTACCGGGACTCACCTACGAGCAGTACCTC.

V is TRBV19 and J is TRBJ1-1, with TRBD1 as a possible D gene (5 bases). Germline CDR1 and CDR2: LNHDA and SQIVND (reference sequence). The CDR3 is 15 amino acids. Trimming stripped 4 bases from V and 0 bases from J, with 12 bases between. The CDR3 DNA follows: TGTGCCAGTAGTAGCCGACAGACATTGAACACTGAAGCTTTCTTT. It specifies CASSSRQTLNTEAFF.